The 7 T cell receptor beta chains listed next were all sequenced from one sample in a study of blood T cell repertoires in COVID-19. This table comes from immunoSEQ multiplex PCR, and its TCRdb copy is limited to in-frame clones, with some not included. The sample records over 85,000 clones, around 75% being singletons. Specimen: peripheral blood. The receptor set was obtained from a human donor in a cohort sampled during active COVID-19.

This chain links TRBV2 with TRBJ1-5, with a possible D match to TRBD1 (6 bases). V lost 3 bases to trimming and J lost 1 base, with 13 bases between them. This CDR3 has 16 residues. Germline V lookup: CDR1 SNHLY, CDR2 FYNNEI. CDR3 DNA sequence: TGTGCCAGCAGTGACATCAGGGGAAAAAGCAATCAGCCCCAGCATTTT. This translates into CASSDIRGKSNQPQHF.

This clone was seen only once. The chain joins TRBV19 to TRBJ2-7, with 11 bases that match TRBD2. Germline-derived CDR1 and CDR2 are LNHDA and SQIVND (reference sequence). V shed 1 base, J shed 6 bases, and the junction held 8 bases outside the gene matches. The CDR3 consists of 16 residues. The CDR3: CASSIALAGVTSEQYF. CDR3 coding DNA: TGTGCCAGTAGTATAGCACTAGCGGGAGTTACCTCCGAGCAGTACTTC.

The chain combines TRBV18 with TRBJ2-5; 10 bases fit TRBD1. CDR3 length: 15 amino acids. Germline CDR1 is KGHSH and CDR2 is LQKENI. With 4 bases clipped from V and 3 bases from J, the junction kept 5 bases outside the gene matches. CDR3 nucleotide sequence: TGTGCCAGCTCACTTTCGACAGGGGGCGAAGAGACCCAGTACTTC. Translated: CASSLSTGGEETQYF.

In this sample, this clone turned up once. The chain links TRBV5-4 to TRBJ2-7, with TRBD1 identical over 8 bases. After removal of 3 bases from V and 4 bases from J, the junction contained 9 bases not matched to a gene. Per germline, CDR1 SGHNT and CDR2 YYREEE (reference sequence). The length of the CDR3 is 15 residues. CDR3 DNA: TGTGCCAGCAGCTCGACAGGGGAAGGACGTTACGAGCAGTACTTC. This encodes CASSSTGEGRYEQYF.

The CDR3 DNA sequence: TGTGCCAGCAGCCAGGGACTAGCGGTCTACAATGAGCAGTTCTTC. Translated: CASSQGLAVYNEQFF. This chain joins TRBV5-6 and TRBJ2-1; 11 positions match TRBD2. CDR3 length equals 15 residues. The germline gives CDR1 SGHDT, CDR2 YYEEEE. The V and J ends lost 4 bases and 3 bases, in that order; junction bases with no gene match: 3.

V and J are TRBV6-2 or TRBV6-3 and TRBJ1-2, with TRBD1 as a possible D gene (5 bases). Germline V gene data show CDR1 as MNHEY and CDR2 as SVGEGT. Trimming stripped 4 bases from V and 2 bases from J, with 17 bases between. The length of the CDR3 is 16 residues. The CDR3 protein is CASSSNAKTANYGYTF. The CDR3, as DNA: TGTGCCAGCAGTTCCAATGCCAAGACAGCAAACTATGGCTACACCTTC.

The J gene is TRBJ2-3, the V gene TRBV9; 7 nucleotides match TRBD1. The V and J ends lost 4 bases and 1 base, in that order; junction bases with no gene match: 12. This CDR3 has 17 amino acids. The germline CDR1 and CDR2 sequences are SGDLS and YYNGEE. The CDR3 DNA reads TGTGCCAGCAGCCCCAGACAGGGTCCCCCGGGCACAGATACGCAGTATTTT. Amino acids: CASSPRQGPPGTDTQYF.